These T cell receptor beta chains were read from a single sample in a study of neoadjuvant anti-PD-1 for oral cavity cancer. Some clones are missing from TCRdb's copy, which holds only in-frame ones; the method was immunoSEQ multiplex PCR. The sample records fewer than 20,000 clones, about three fifths being singletons. The sequencing used PBMCs, collected before nivolumab (anti-PD-1) treatment. All receptors come from a person aged 35 to 85 with oral cavity squamous cell carcinoma. CDR3s include the opening cysteine and the closing phenylalanine or tryptophan. The order of the fields is V gene, clone size, D gene, J gene, CDR3 length, CDR3 protein, CDR3 DNA. D genes are given only for firm matches. Clone size, where shown, is once, few, many, or a class for clones that have expanded.

TRBV29-1	-	-	TRBJ2-1	15	CSVRPTESSYNEQFF	TGCAGCGTCCGTCCTACGGAATCCTCCTACAATGAGCAGTTCTTC
TRBV30	-	-	TRBJ1-5	14	CAWSVGGENQPQHF	TGTGCCTGGAGTGTAGGGGGGGAAAATCAGCCCCAGCATTTT
TRBV11-3	-	TRBD2	TRBJ2-2	15	CASSSSGSSSGELFF	TGTGCCAGCAGCTCTAGCGGGAGTAGTTCCGGGGAGCTGTTTTTT
TRBV9	-	TRBD2	TRBJ2-1	14	CASSVRLAANEQFF	TGTGCCAGCAGCGTCCGGCTAGCGGCAAATGAGCAGTTCTTC
TRBV2	-	TRBD2	TRBJ2-3	16	CASSLSPSGVGDTQYF	TGTGCCAGCAGCCTCAGCCCTAGCGGGGTGGGAGATACGCAGTATTTT
TRBV10-3	-	TRBD2	TRBJ2-7	16	CAISDPGLAGAYEQYF	TGTGCCATCAGTGACCCGGGACTAGCGGGAGCTTACGAGCAGTACTTC
TRBV28	once	-	TRBJ1-2	14	CASRPTGTRRGYTF	TGTGCCAGCAGGCCCACCGGGACCCGGAGGGGCTACACCTTC
TRBV5-1	-	-	TRBJ2-2	14	CASSLGTATGELFF	TGCGCCAGCAGCTTGGGTACAGCCACCGGGGAGCTGTTTTTT
TRBV7-8	-	-	TRBJ1-5	13	CATSDSFNQPQHF	TGTGCCACCTCGGACAGCTTCAATCAGCCCCAGCATTTT
TRBV11-3	-	TRBD2	TRBJ2-5	16	CASSTGLAGVQETQYF	TGTGCCAGCAGCACCGGACTAGCTGGAGTCCAAGAGACCCAGTACTTC
TRBV15	-	-	TRBJ2-5	15	CATRRDAQNPATQYF	TGTGCCACCAGACGGGACGCCCAAAATCCAGCGACCCAGTACTTC
TRBV30	-	-	TRBJ1-3	14	CAWVPGNSGNTIYF	TGTGCCTGGGTCCCAGGGAACTCTGGAAACACCATATATTTT
TRBV2	-	TRBD1	TRBJ1-5	14	CASNGQGINQPQHF	TGTGCCAGCAATGGACAGGGCATCAATCAGCCCCAGCATTTT
TRBV6-5	-	-	TRBJ1-6	14	CASRSTTGHSPLHF	TGTGCCAGCAGATCGACAACAGGTCATTCACCCCTCCACTTT
TRBV13	-	-	TRBJ1-4	15	CASSVRGSANEKLFF	TGTGCCAGCAGCGTTCGAGGGTCGGCTAATGAAAAACTGTTTTTT
TRBV11-2	-	-	TRBJ1-1	14	CASSFQKGNTEAFF	TGTGCCAGCAGCTTTCAGAAGGGGAACACTGAAGCTTTCTTT
TRBV9	-	-	TRBJ2-2	15	CASSVAVQSTGELFF	TGTGCCAGCAGCGTAGCAGTACAGTCCACCGGGGAGCTGTTTTTT
TRBV5-8	-	-	TRBJ1-2	11	CASSLNYGYTF	TGTGCCAGCAGCTTGAACTATGGCTACACCTTC
TRBV5-4	-	-	TRBJ2-7	15	CASSSRVGGSYEQYF	TGTGCCAGCAGCTCCAGGGTTGGCGGTTCCTACGAGCAGTACTTC
TRBV9	-	-	TRBJ2-2	13	CASSPIITGELFF	TGTGCCAGCAGCCCAATAATAACCGGGGAGCTGTTTTTT
TRBV6-1	medium-sized	-	TRBJ1-5	14	CASSAQGTNQPQHF	TGTGCCAGCAGTGCCCAGGGGACTAATCAGCCCCAGCATTTT
TRBV27	-	-	TRBJ1-1	14	CASSLLQGITEAFF	TGTGCCAGCAGTTTATTGCAGGGAATCACTGAAGCTTTCTTT
TRBV25-1	few	TRBD1	TRBJ2-7	13	CASSTRQGYEQYF	TGTGCCAGCAGCACTCGACAGGGCTACGAGCAGTACTTC